Shown below are 2 T cell receptor beta chains from a single sample sequenced in a study of T cell repertoires in cytomegalovirus infection. TCRdb itself ran the reads through MiXCR, one entry per CDR3 protein. The sample has about 830,000 distinct CDR3 sequences, around a third seen once. Their antigen targets remain unknown. This material consisted of cultured CD8+ T cells from PBMCs, taken from culture after CMV antigen stimulation. These receptors were collected from a human donor in good health (CMV status not recorded). Some clones in this sample may be carry-over from other donors' samples.

This clonotype turned up a few times. The V call is TRBV27, the J call TRBJ1-5, with D hard to call. V lost 6 bases and J lost 4, with 13 bases in between. Germline V CDR1 and CDR2: MNHEY, SMNVEV (reference sequence). The CDR3 sequence is 14 residues long. CDR3 loop: CASSGQASNQPQHF. The CDR3 bases are TGTGCCAGCAGCGGGCAGGCCTCTAATCAGCCCCAGCATTTT.

This clonotype has just a few counts. The junction departs from the called germline gene at one end, perhaps through a read error. The chain recombines TRBV6-1 with TRBJ2-3; D is possibly TRBD2 (6 bases). Germline assignment: CDR1 MNHNS and CDR2 SASEGT. The CDR3 runs 17 residues. The CDR3 protein is CASREEFWGEDTDTQYF. The CDR3 nucleotides read TGTGCCAGCAGGGAAGAATTTTGGGGGGAGGACACAGATACGCAGTATTTT.